This passage covers 9 T cell receptor beta chains from one sample sequenced in a study of brain T cells in children with intractable seizures (dated by TCRdb to about 2021). The library was prepared using the immunoSEQ multiplex PCR assay. TCRdb's version of the immuneACCESS table is confined to in-frame rearrangements and falls short of the full clone set. An unresolved V gene accounts for under half of the shortfall where checked; the remainder is of unknown origin. Here the sample has about 110,000 clones; roughly 94% occur a single time. Around 4.1% of the sample is held by the ten biggest clonotypes. The time point label here, explained by the study, means: resected brain tissue, or blood drawn just prior to surgery. Source: peripheral blood, taken at surgery. These receptors were collected from a boy under two years old with hemimegalencephaly and intractable seizures.

The chain uses TRBV4-1 and TRBJ2-2, with TRBD2 identical over 10 bases. The CDR3 has 19 residues. CDR1 is MGHRA, CDR2 YSYEKL, per germline. V shed 4 bases, J shed 2 bases, and the junction held 13 bases outside the gene matches. CDR3 amino acids: CASSRGPAGLAVNTGELFF. The CDR3 DNA is TGCGCCAGCAGCCGAGGTCCAGCTGGACTAGCGGTTAACACCGGGGAGCTGTTTTTT.

The chain links TRBV11-3 to TRBJ2-5; unclear D gene. This CDR3 contains 13 residues. The germline V gene encodes CDR1 SGHNT and CDR2 YENEEA. V gave up 2 bases and J gave up 7 bases, with 11 bases separating them. CDR3 sequence: CASSLNFGGTQYF. The CDR3 DNA reads as TGTGCCAGCAGCTTAAATTTTGGTGGGACCCAGTACTTC.

The CDR3 here is CASRQGQETQYF. CDR3 in DNA: TGTGCCAGCAGGCAGGGCCAAGAGACCCAGTACTTC. This rearrangement joins TRBV28 to TRBJ2-5; tentative D call: TRBD1 (5 bases). Trimming pared 6 bases from V and 1 base from J, leaving 6 bases between. Germline V gene sequence: CDR1 MDHEN, CDR2 SYDVKM. This CDR3 contains 12 residues.

This chain links TRBV19 with TRBJ1-4; 9 positions match TRBD1. V was pared by 6 bases and J by 6 bases, with 8 bases of the junction left unmatched. Germline V gene sequence: CDR1 LNHDA, CDR2 SQIVND (reference sequence). This CDR3 spans 15 amino acids. The CDR3 DNA is TGTGCCAGTAGCCACCGTCGGGACAGGGATGAAAAACTGTTTTTT. It yields the protein CASSHRRDRDEKLFF.

The chain combines TRBV6-6 with TRBJ1-5; 10 bases match TRBD1. The germline CDR1 and CDR2 sequences are MNHNY and SVGAGI (reference sequence). Trimming took 6 bases from V and 2 from J; bases not matched to a gene: 7. This CDR3 comprises 16 residues. The CDR3 DNA reads TGTGCCAGCAGCCACCCCGGGACAGGGGGCAATCAGCCCCAGCATTTT. It is translated as CASSHPGTGGNQPQHF.

A word on this clone: The same CDR3 is also encoded by other DNA sequences in this sample. The V gene is TRBV7-9, the J gene TRBJ2-7, with no clear D. The V and J ends lost 0 bases and 2 bases respectively, with 2 bases between them. The CDR3 spans 12 residues. Germline V gene data show CDR1 as SEHNR and CDR2 as FQNEAQ (reference sequence). The CDR3 loop reads CASSLAAYEQYF. The CDR3 nucleotides are TGTGCCAGCAGCTTAGCGGCCTACGAGCAGTACTTC.

The V and J genes are TRBV6-2 or TRBV6-3 and TRBJ2-7, with D possibly matching TRBD2 (5 bases). Looked up from germline, CDR1 is MNHEY and CDR2 is SVGEGT. This CDR3 contains 15 residues. The V end was cut by 4 bases, the J end by 4 bases, with 17 bases between. The CDR3 DNA is TGTGCCAGCAGTTTCGTCGGGATACTCCGTTACGAGCAGTACTTC. It yields the protein CASSFVGILRYEQYF.

The chain recombines TRBV28 with TRBJ1-2; no definite D call. V gave up 8 bases and J gave up 9 bases, with 13 bases separating them. The CDR3 is 11 residues long. Germline assignment: CDR1 MDHEN and CDR2 SYDVKM. This chain's CDR3 is CASVEGGRYTF. CDR3 DNA sequence: TGTGCCAGCGTTGAAGGAGGACGCTACACCTTC.

J is TRBJ2-7 and V is TRBV7-3; unclear D gene. The CDR3 loop spans 13 amino acids. CDR1 SGHTA and CDR2 FQGTGA come from the germline V gene. Deletions cut 2 bases from V and 3 bases from J, with 8 bases between. CDR3 in DNA: TGTGCCAGCAGCTTATCCCCTAGCTACGAGCAGTACTTC. This sequence encodes CASSLSPSYEQYF.